This TCR beta chain is drawn from a study of CD8 T cells in Susac syndrome. V was shortened by 0 bases and J by 0 bases, with 8 bases between the two germline ends. Germline loops: CDR1 MGHRA, CDR2 YSYEKL. The CDR3 contains 15 residues. Reverse transcription of roughly 0.5 to 1 ug RNA was carried out with random hexamers. One entry per CDR3 protein, called by TCRdb with MiXCR from the immunoSEQ multiplex PCR reads. Among more than 100,000 distinct CDR3 sequences listed, around 94% were seen once. This TCR came from a human donor with Susac syndrome. Material: CD8+ T cells from PBMCs. The chain has TRBV4-1 and TRBJ1-2; D gene unclear. For the CDR3, the DNA is TGCGCCAGCAGCCAAGATGAGACACCTAACTATGGCTACACCTTC. It is translated as CASSQDETPNYGYTF.